Only a few counts were recorded for the clone carrying this TCR beta chain. Its antigen is as yet unknown. TCRdb called the RT-PCR reads again in MiXCR, with one record for every CDR3 protein. This table holds about 620,000 distinct CDR3 sequences, roughly 10% found once. This specimen comes from a study of response to subunit inactivated influenza vaccine. V was trimmed by 0 bases and J by 4 bases, leaving 13 bases between them. The germline CDR1 and CDR2 sequences are SGHDT and YYEEEE. The CDR3 has 16 amino acids. The study, taken as a whole, reports: New T cells are recruited in small numbers by each seasonal influenza vaccination, according to the authors' suggestion.

The chain uses TRBV5-6 and TRBJ1-4; maybe TRBD1 (6 bases). The source was PBMCs from blood, collected on the day of vaccination. This receptor was identified in a man aged 45-60 years who received an inactivated influenza vaccine. This CDR3 reads CASSLGRGRSNEKLFF. CDR3 bases: TGTGCCAGCAGCTTGGGACGGGGGCGAAGTAATGAAAAACTGTTTTTT.